This T cell receptor beta chain was captured by sequencing in a study of immune evolution from preneoplasia to lung adenocarcinoma (dated by TCRdb to the early 2020s). Regarding the research as a whole: HLA loss of heterozygosity was seen in approximately 6.7%, 15% and 36% of AIS, MIA and ADC lesions, and in no AAH lesions. The study used immune gene expression, TCR sequencing and multiplex immunofluorescence to profile the immune contexture of lung adenocarcinoma precursors and invasive adenocarcinoma. Resected precursor lesions (AAH, AIS, MIA) and invasive adenocarcinomas were compared with paired morphologically normal lung tissue. The sample size depended on which specimens were available, not on a prior power calculation. The immune data were integrated with whole exome sequencing and methylation data from the same cohort of nodules. The overall cohort comprised around 55 patients with pulmonary nodules who underwent surgical resection. The TCR sequencing data were obtained from 45 to 60 patients. The study reported that roughly 110 samples were used for TCR sequencing. POLYSOLVER was used to infer class I HLA alleles from exome data, and LOHHLA was used to detect allele-specific HLA loss. Paper-wide results and their limitations: Because all patients were from Japan and China, applicability to Western populations was uncertain. Clonality was highest in normal lung, while later-stage lesions appeared to have lower clonality but higher T cell density and diversity. KRAS-mutant nodules showed the highest T cell clonality compared with EGFR-mutant or double wild-type lesions. Normal lung had the highest top T cell clone frequencies, which appeared to decline progressively from AAH through AIS, MIA and invasive adenocarcinoma. The findings rested on association rather than direct causation, and larger cohorts with long-term follow-up and longitudinal biopsies were considered necessary.

Trimming removed 7 bases from V and 4 bases from J; the gene matches leave 8 bases unexplained. From cysteine to phenylalanine, the CDR3 is 14 amino acids long. Only the CDR3 region is kept as DNA, spanning 42 bases read in frame from base 1. The germline V gene gives CDR1 as MNHNS and CDR2 as SASEGT. Resection was performed on patients in Japan or China between the mid-2010s and the late 2010s. Two lung cancer pathologists independently confirmed the histologic diagnosis of each case on H&E slides. Macro-dissection after pathologic assessment enriched premalignant or tumor cells for nucleic acid extraction. FFPE tissue was used for DNA isolation with the AllPrep DNA/RNA FFPE Kit. The immunoSEQ hsTCRbeta Kit was used to sequence TCR beta CDR3 regions from DNA. As for how the authors treated the data: The ImmunoSEQ Analyzer was used to analyse the TCR sequencing data. T cell clonality was calculated on productive rearrangements as 1 minus Pielou's evenness. T cell diversity was measured with the inverse Simpson index on productive templates. T cell density was defined as TCR beta template counts normalized to usable DNA, with usable DNA estimated by amplifying and sequencing housekeeping genes. TCR metrics were compared across histologic stages using two-sided Kruskal-Wallis tests. Entries here come from immuneACCESS through TCRdb and include only in-frame sequences with V and J called. Some clones fail to appear in such tables; in the studies checked, an unresolved V gene covers under half of the shortfall, and the cause of the remainder is unknown. The D gene and trimming were derived from the DNA, and the V and J assignments and clone size from that table. The sample table records over 12,000 clones; about four fifths of these occur just once. Approximately 4.5% of the sample goes to the ten largest clones.

In the case of this clone: Its antigen is still unknown. One base away there is no much larger clone; base qualities are not given.

The specimen sequenced was FFPE minimally invasive lung adenocarcinoma tissue. The cell subset or site label for this specimen denotes: micro-invasive lung adenocarcinoma (MIA). The source is a person in their 70s with lung adenocarcinoma. The chain was built from TRBV6-1 and TRBJ2-7; 9 bases in the middle match TRBD1. The DNA reads as follows: TGTGCCAGCATACTCCCGGGACAGGGTTACGAGCAGTACTTC. The resulting protein is CASILPGQGYEQYF.